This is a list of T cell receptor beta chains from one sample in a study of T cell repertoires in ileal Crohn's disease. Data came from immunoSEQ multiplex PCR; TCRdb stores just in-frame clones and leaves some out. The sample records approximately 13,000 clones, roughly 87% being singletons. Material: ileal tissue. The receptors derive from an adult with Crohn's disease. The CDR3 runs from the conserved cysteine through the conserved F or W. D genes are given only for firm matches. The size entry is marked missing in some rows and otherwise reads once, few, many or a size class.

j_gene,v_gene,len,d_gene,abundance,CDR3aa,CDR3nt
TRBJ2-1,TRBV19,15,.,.,CASSMFAGSYNEQFF,TGTGCCAGTAGTATGTTTGCGGGGTCCTACAATGAGCAGTTCTTC
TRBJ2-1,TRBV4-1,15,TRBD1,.,CASSQMRTGGGEQFF,TGCGCCAGCAGCCAGATGCGGACAGGGGGCGGTGAGCAGTTCTTC
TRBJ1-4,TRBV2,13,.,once,CASSGGLNEKLFF,TGTGCCAGCAGTGGGGGACTTAATGAAAAACTGTTTTTT
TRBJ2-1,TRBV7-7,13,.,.,CASSLGQVNEQFF,TGTGCCAGCAGCTTAGGCCAGGTAAATGAGCAGTTCTTC
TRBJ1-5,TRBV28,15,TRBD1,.,CASSGRTGGKQPQHF,TGTGCCAGCAGTGGGCGGACAGGGGGCAAGCAGCCCCAGCATTTT
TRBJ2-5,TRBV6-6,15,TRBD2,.,CASSSGLAGQETQYF,TGTGCCAGCAGTTCGGGACTAGCGGGACAAGAGACCCAGTACTTC
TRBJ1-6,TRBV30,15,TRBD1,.,CAWSVRDRVDSPLHF,TGTGCCTGGAGTGTACGAGACAGGGTTGATTCACCCCTCCACTTT
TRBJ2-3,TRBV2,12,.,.,CASRGGGDTQYF,TGTGCCAGCAGGGGTGGAGGGGATACGCAGTATTTT
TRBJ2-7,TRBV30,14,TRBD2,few,CACEGAGGSYEQYF,TGTGCCTGCGAGGGAGCGGGGGGTTCCTACGAGCAGTACTTC
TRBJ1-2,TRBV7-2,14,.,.,CASSFNRDDYGYTF,TGTGCCAGCAGCTTCAACAGGGACGACTATGGCTACACCTTC
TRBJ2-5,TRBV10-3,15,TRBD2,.,CAISEPAGGSETQYF,TGTGCCATCAGTGAGCCAGCGGGAGGATCTGAGACCCAGTACTTC
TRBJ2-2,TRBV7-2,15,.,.,CASSLGSRNTGELFF,TGTGCCAGCAGCTTAGGATCTAGAAACACCGGGGAGCTGTTTTTT
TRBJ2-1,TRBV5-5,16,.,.,CASSLSLARSYNEQFF,TGTGCCAGCAGCTTGTCGCTAGCGCGCTCCTACAATGAGCAGTTCTTC
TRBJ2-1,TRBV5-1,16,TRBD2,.,CASSFSGGGLRNEQFF,TGCGCCAGCAGCTTTAGCGGGGGCGGTCTCAGGAATGAGCAGTTCTTC
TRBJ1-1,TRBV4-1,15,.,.,CASSQVQGGNTEAFF,TGCGCCAGCAGCCAAGTTCAAGGGGGGAACACTGAAGCTTTCTTT
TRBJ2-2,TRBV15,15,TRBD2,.,CATSLLAGGDGELFF,TGTGCCACCAGCTTACTAGCGGGAGGGGACGGGGAGCTGTTTTTT
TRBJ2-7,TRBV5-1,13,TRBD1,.,CASSSSGGYEQYF,TGCGCCAGCAGCTCGTCAGGGGGATACGAGCAGTACTTC
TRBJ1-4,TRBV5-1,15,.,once,CASSLERRDNEKLFF,TGCGCCAGCAGCTTAGAAAGACGGGATAATGAAAAACTGTTTTTT
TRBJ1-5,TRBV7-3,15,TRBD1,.,CASSSQDRANQPQHF,TGTGCCAGCAGCTCCCAGGACAGGGCCAATCAGCCCCAGCATTTT
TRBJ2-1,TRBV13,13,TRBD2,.,CASSVLAGDRQFF,TGTGCCAGCAGCGTCCTAGCGGGGGATCGACAGTTCTTC
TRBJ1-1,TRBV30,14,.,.,CAWSVRFGRAEAFF,TGTGCCTGGAGTGTAAGATTTGGCCGGGCTGAAGCTTTCTTT
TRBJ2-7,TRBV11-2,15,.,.,CASSLDSGLSYEQYF,TGTGCCAGCAGCTTAGATTCCGGTCTATCCTACGAGCAGTACTTC
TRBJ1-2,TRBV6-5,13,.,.,CASSGTDRGGYTF,TGTGCCAGCAGTGGTACGGACAGAGGTGGCTACACCTTC
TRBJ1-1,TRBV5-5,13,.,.,CASSLEWASEAFF,TGTGCCAGCAGCTTGGAGTGGGCGTCTGAAGCTTTCTTT
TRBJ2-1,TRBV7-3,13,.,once,CASSFGGYNEQFF,TGTGCCAGCAGCTTTGGCGGCTACAATGAGCAGTTCTTC
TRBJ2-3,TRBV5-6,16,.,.,CASSPPFPAPVSTQYF,TGTGCCAGCAGCCCACCCTTCCCCGCACCGGTGTCAACGCAGTATTTT
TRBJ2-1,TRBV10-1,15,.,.,CASSEGAGTYNEQFF,TGCGCCAGCAGTGAAGGAGCCGGGACCTACAATGAGCAGTTCTTC
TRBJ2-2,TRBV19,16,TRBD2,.,CATSRRTSGGVRELFF,TGTGCCACCTCACGACGCACTAGCGGGGGAGTGCGGGAGCTGTTTTTT
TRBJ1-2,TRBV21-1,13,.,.,CARRRTGGAGYTF,TGTGCCAGGAGGAGAACAGGGGGCGCAGGCTACACCTTC
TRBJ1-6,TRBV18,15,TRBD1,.,CASSLGQGVYSPLHF,TGTGCCAGCTCACTCGGACAGGGAGTATATTCACCCCTCCACTTT
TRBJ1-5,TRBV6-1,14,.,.,CASSEAGQGQPQHF,TGTGCCAGCAGTGAAGCCGGGCAGGGTCAGCCCCAGCATTTT
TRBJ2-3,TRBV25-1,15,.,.,CASSEYMRDTDTQYF,TGTGCCAGCAGTGAATATATGAGAGACACAGATACGCAGTATTTT
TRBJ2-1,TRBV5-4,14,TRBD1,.,CASSFRDRRNEQFF,TGTGCCAGCAGCTTCCGGGACAGGCGCAATGAGCAGTTCTTC
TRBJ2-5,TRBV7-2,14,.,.,CASSSPTRQETQYF,TGTGCCAGCAGCTCACCGACCAGGCAAGAGACCCAGTACTTC
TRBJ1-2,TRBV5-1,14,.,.,CASSWMDSNYGYTF,TGCGCCAGCAGCTGGATGGACAGCAATTATGGCTACACCTTC
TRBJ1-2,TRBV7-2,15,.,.,CASSLIAVERRGYTF,TGTGCCAGCAGCTTAATAGCTGTCGAACGGCGGGGCTACACCTTC
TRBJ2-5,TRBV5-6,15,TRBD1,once,CASSNRDRGSETQYF,TGTGCCAGCAGCAACCGGGACAGGGGGAGCGAGACCCAGTACTTC
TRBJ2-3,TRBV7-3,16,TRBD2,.,CASSTGLAGDSDTQYF,TGTGCCAGCAGCACCGGACTAGCGGGAGACTCAGATACGCAGTATTTT
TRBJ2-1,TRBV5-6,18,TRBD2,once,CASSLARVAGDPYNEQFF,TGTGCCAGCAGCTTGGCCCGGGTAGCGGGGGATCCTTACAATGAGCAGTTCTTC
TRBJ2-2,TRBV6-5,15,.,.,CASSSSPADTGELFF,TGTGCCAGCAGTTCCTCCCCCGCGGACACCGGGGAGCTGTTTTTT
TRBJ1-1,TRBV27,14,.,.,CASSAVGGYTEAFF,TGTGCCAGCAGTGCGGTGGGGGGTTACACTGAAGCTTTCTTT
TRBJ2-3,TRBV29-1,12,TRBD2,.,CSVRTSVDTQYF,TGCAGCGTCAGGACTAGCGTAGATACGCAGTATTTT
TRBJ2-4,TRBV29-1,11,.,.,CSVEEARIQYF,TGCAGCGTTGAAGAGGCCCGCATTCAGTACTTC
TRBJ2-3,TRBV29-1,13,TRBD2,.,CSALAGDTDTQYF,TGCAGCGCATTAGCGGGTGACACAGATACGCAGTATTTT
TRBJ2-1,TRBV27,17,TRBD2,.,CASSPRPGLAANNEQFF,TGTGCCAGCAGTCCCCGTCCGGGACTAGCGGCAAACAATGAGCAGTTCTTC
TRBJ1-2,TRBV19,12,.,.,CASSPGLWGYTF,TGTGCCAGTAGTCCAGGGTTGTGGGGCTACACCTTC